These 3 T cell receptor beta chains originate from one sample sequenced in a study of cytomegalovirus exposure and HLA in healthy donors. Use of 60 Vbeta and 13 Jbeta primers characterized the PCR. The method was immunoSEQ multiplex PCR; TCRdb's version includes in-frame clones alone and lacks a portion of them. The sample gives 200,000 to 300,000 clones, around 80% of which show up once; around 5% is in the top ten. Sample: PBMCs. These receptors were collected from a woman in her forties in good health and CMV-seropositive.

This clone was observed a few times. The chain employs TRBV19 and TRBJ2-5; TRBD2 matches at 10 bases. The CDR3 has 17 residues. Germline lookup yields CDR1 LNHDA and CDR2 SQIVND (reference sequence). V gave up 4 bases and J gave up 5 bases; unmatched junction bases: 13. This CDR3 reads CASSTPHSGGSGETQYF. CDR3 in DNA: TGTGCCAGTAGTACTCCTCATAGCGGGGGGTCCGGTGAGACCCAGTACTTC. The variable domain in full, completed from reference TRBV19 and TRBJ2-5, reads DGGITQSPKYLFRKEGQNVTLSCEQNLNHDAMYWYRQDPGQGLRLIYYSQIVNDFQKGDIAEGYSVSREKKESFPLTVTSAQKNPTAFYLCASSTPHSGGSGETQYFGPGTRLLVL.

The chain has TRBV18 and TRBJ1-3, with D unclear. CDR1 and CDR2 (germline): KGHSH, LQKENI. The V end was cut by 2 bases, the J end by 4 bases, with 12 bases between. The CDR3 runs to 15 residues. The CDR3 here is CASSPGGMGGNTIYF. DNA for the CDR3: TGTGCCAGCTCACCAGGAGGGATGGGCGGAAACACCATATATTTT.

The chain employs TRBV7-2 and TRBJ2-3, with D maybe TRBD1 (6 bases). V was shortened by 2 bases and J by 2 bases, with 17 bases between the two germline ends. CDR3 length equals 17 residues. Looked up from germline, CDR1 is SGHTA and CDR2 is FQGNSA. This chain's CDR3 is CASSLRPLQGSTDTQYF. The CDR3 DNA follows: TGTGCCAGCAGCTTAAGGCCCCTACAGGGTTCCACAGATACGCAGTATTTT. Supplemented by reference TRBV7-2 and TRBJ2-3, the full variable domain reads GAGVSQSPSNKVTEKGKDVELRCDPISGHTALYWYRQSLGQGLEFLIYFQGNSAPDKSGLPSDRFSAERTGGSVSTLTIQRTQQEDSAVYLCASSLRPLQGSTDTQYFGPGTRLTVL.